This T cell receptor (beta chain) was sequenced during a study of T cells in Graves' hyperthyroidism and ophthalmopathy. About the study: Upon initial diagnosis and before any treatment, peripheral blood was collected.

Germline V gives CDR1 KGHSH, CDR2 LQKENI. This CDR3 contains 15 residues. Trimming removed 2 bases from V and 1 base from J; junction bases left unmatched: 4. Each patient was aged 18 to 65 and had newly diagnosed hyperthyroidism of under 2 months' duration. Each diagnosis was grounded in clinical symptoms, serum thyroxine and TRAb, thyroid ultrasound, and orbital computed tomography. This clonotype was recorded many times. Amplified regions were TCR beta CDR3 sequences from RNA transcripts. Researchers ran a first-round RT-PCR on the TCR CDR3 using the HTBI primer set. TCRdb ran MiXCR on the multiplex PCR reads and lists one entry per CDR3 protein. The repertoire holds about 400,000 distinct CDR3 sequences, 15% seen once, with approximately 32% in the top ten.

The sequence was collected from a woman in her thirties with Graves' hyperthyroidism. The genes are TRBV18 and TRBJ1-1, with 7 bases lining up with TRBD1. Sequenced: blood. This CDR3 is CASSPWGQTNTEAFF. CDR3 nucleotide sequence: TGTGCCAGCTCACCATGGGGACAGACGAACACTGAAGCTTTCTTT. The full variable domain, rest sourced from reference TRBV18 and TRBJ1-1, is NAGVMQNPRHLVRRRGQEARLRCSPMKGHSHVYWYRQLPEEGLKFMVYLQKENIIDESGMPKERFSAEFPKEGPSILRIQQVVRGDSAAYFCASSPWGQTNTEAFFGQGTRLTVV.